A selection of T cell receptor beta chains follows, all from one sample in a study of identical twins' blood T cells. TCRdb called the 5' RACE reads again in MiXCR, with one record for every CDR3 protein. Of a few hundred thousand distinct CDR3 sequences in the sample, approximately 30% were seen once. The sequenced sample consisted of PBMCs. These TCRs come from a woman between 18 and 55 years old in good health. The CDR3 runs from the conserved cysteine through the conserved F or W. The order of the fields is J gene, V gene, CDR3 protein.

J: TRBJ1-1; V: TRBV5-1; CDR3: CAGSGALNTEAFF
J: TRBJ1-1; V: TRBV12-3/TRBV12-4; CDR3: CASRHTGTGGTEAFF
J: TRBJ2-1; V: TRBV5-1; CDR3: CASSLGQSNEQFF
J: TRBJ1-2; V: TRBV5-1; CDR3: CASSLTGQPNYGYTF
J: TRBJ2-6; V: TRBV10-3; CDR3: CAIRGPGANVLTF
J: TRBJ2-7; V: TRBV27; CDR3: CASSHGLEVSEQHF
J: TRBJ2-1; V: TRBV12-3/TRBV12-4; CDR3: CASSLAGAGYNEQFF
J: TRBJ1-6; V: TRBV9; CDR3: CASSVVSGSPLHF
J: TRBJ1-5; V: TRBV20-1; CDR3: CSASRGDSNQPQHF
J: TRBJ1-1; V: TRBV9; CDR3: CASSVAMNTGAFF